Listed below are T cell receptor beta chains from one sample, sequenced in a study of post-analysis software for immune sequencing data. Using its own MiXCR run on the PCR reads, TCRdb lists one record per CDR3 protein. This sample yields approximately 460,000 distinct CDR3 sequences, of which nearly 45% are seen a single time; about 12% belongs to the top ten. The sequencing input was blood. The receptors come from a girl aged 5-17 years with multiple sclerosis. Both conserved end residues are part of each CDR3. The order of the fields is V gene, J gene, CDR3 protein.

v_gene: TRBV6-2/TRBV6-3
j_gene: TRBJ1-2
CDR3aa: CASSYRANYGYTF

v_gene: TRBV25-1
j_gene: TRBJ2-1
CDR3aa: CASSEWARGITNEQFF

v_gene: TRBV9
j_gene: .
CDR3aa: CASSPGTSGLSDEQYF

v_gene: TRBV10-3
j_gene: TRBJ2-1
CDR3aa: CAISESGLGEFF

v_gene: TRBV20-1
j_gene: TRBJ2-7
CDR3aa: CSAGLAGTSYEQYF

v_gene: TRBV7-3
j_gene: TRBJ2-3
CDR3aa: CASSPRSRLTDTQYF

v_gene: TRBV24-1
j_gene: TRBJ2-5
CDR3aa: CATSDPTEVPGEETQYF

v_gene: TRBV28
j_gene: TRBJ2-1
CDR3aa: CASRYYNEQFF

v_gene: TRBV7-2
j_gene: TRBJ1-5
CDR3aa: CAGSLAGGGGQPQHF

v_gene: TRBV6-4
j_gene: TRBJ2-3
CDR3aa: CASSVGLGVGIDTQYF

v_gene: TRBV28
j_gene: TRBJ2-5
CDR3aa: CASSLIAGRPTQYF

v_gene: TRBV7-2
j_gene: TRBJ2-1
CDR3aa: CASSPASGSTQFF

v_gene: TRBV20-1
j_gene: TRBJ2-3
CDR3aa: CSARDPAETRDTQYF

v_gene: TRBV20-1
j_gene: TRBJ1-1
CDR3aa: CSAIFFGGNTEAFF

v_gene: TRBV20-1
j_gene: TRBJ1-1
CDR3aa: CSARDSRRTEAFF

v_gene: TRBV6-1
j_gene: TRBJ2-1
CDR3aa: CASSPRVAGSLADHNEQFF

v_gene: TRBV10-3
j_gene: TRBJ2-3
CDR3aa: CAISEGLGDTQYF

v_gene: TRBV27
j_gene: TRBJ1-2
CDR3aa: CASSRASIQGNYGYTF

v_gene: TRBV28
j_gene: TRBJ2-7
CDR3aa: CASSNPRGNYEQYF

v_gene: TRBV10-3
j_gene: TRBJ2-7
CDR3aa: CAISTNGDEQYF

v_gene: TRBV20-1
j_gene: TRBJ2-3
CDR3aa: CSAPPQGQADTQYF

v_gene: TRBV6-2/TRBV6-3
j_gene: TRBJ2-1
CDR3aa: CASSSSYLQFF

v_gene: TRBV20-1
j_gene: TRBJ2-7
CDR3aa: CSARPLAVPSHEQYF

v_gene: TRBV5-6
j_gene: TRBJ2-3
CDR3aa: CASSDLAKSTDTQYF

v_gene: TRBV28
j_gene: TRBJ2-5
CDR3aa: CASSVEQQETQYF

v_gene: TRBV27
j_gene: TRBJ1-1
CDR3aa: CATSQGGMNTEAFF

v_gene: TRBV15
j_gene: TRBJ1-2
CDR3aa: CATSGLKGQSNYGYTF

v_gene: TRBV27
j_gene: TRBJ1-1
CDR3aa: CASSTLDKRGTEAFF

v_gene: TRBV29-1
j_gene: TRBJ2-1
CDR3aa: CSVEETGGKYEQFF

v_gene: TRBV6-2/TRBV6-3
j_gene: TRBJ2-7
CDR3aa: CAITYRLAGAYEQYF

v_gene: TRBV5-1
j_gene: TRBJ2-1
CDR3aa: CASSPGLMSGRAWNEQFF

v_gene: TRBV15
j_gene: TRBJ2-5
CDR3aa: CATSRAAKETQYF

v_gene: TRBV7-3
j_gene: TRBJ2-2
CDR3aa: CASSPQGQTTGELFF

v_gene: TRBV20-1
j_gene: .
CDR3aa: CSARRTGHDTYEQYF

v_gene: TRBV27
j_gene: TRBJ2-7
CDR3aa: CASRRLGTAQTYEQYF

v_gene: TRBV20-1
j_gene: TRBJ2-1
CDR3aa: CSARSPLAEQFF

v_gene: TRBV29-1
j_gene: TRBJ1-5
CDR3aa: CSVLNAASGAQHF

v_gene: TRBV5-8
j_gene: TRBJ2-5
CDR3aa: CASIWRAGRSLEQYF

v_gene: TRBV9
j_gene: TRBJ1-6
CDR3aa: CASSVDGGYNSPLHF

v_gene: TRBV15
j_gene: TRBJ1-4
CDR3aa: CATSRDNKGVGEKLFF

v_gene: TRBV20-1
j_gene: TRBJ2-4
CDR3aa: CSASVSGSKNIQYF

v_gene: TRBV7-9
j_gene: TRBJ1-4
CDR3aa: CASSLNSYNEKLFF

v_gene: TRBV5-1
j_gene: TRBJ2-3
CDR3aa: CASSSWASTDTQYF

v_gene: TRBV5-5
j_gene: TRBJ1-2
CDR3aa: CASSPGYENYGYTF

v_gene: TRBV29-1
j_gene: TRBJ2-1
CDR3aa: CSVEGLDGSEQFF

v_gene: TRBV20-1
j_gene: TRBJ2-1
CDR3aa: CSAREGAGAYNEQFF

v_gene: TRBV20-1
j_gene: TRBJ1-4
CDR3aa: CSAIDRIGANEKLFF

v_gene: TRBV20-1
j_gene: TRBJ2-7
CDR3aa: CSARAPSGESYEQYF

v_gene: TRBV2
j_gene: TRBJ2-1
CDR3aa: CASTEPRDRGGNEQFF

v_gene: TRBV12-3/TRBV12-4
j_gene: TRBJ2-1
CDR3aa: CASSYLAGGFNEQFF

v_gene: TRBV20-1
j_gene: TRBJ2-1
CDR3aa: CSARVPLRYNEQFF

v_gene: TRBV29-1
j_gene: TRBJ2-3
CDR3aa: CSVQVFGPREDTQYF

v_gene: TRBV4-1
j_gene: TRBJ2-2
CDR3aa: CASSQAQGTGELFF

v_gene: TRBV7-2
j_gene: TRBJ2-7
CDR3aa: CASTSGGGSYEQYF

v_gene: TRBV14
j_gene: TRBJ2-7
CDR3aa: CASSQLGDEQYF

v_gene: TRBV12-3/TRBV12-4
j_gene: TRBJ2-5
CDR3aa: CASSPFVGQETQYF

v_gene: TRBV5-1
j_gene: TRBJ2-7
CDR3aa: CASSPMGDRGNEQYF